Described below is a single T cell receptor beta chain sequence and its context. The antigen remains unidentified. These data come from a study of T cell responses to AZD1222 COVID-19 vaccine. Regarding the study as a whole: Spike-specific TCR breadth and depth were elevated following two AZD1222 doses. Repertoires were obtained solely post-peak T cell response.

The CDR3 runs 14 residues. CDR1 is SGHRS and CDR2 is YFSETQ in the germline V gene. The trim removed 6 bases at V and 4 bases at J, leaving 7 bases unmatched. Produced via immunoSEQ multiplex PCR; TCRdb's table is partial and in-frame only. The data show 200,000 to 250,000 clones, around 94% seen once. The rearrangement joins TRBV5-1 to TRBJ2-3; the match to TRBD2 covers 8 bases. This clonotype was obtained from an adult who received the MenACWY meningococcal vaccine as a control. The input for sequencing was peripheral blood, taken 28 days after the second dose of the MenACWY control vaccine. Written as DNA, the CDR3 is TGCGCCAGCACCTTCCGGGGGGGCCCAGATACGCAGTATTTT. This encodes CASTFRGGPDTQYF.